The 20 T cell receptor beta chains listed next were all sequenced from one sample in a study of blood T cell repertoires in COVID-19. The assay was immunoSEQ multiplex PCR, and TCRdb's table has in-frame clones only and misses some. The sample includes some 360,000 clones, 80% to 90% seen only once; the top ten take approximately 2.4%. Input material: peripheral blood. All receptors come from an older woman with COVID-19, enrolled during active disease.

This clone was counted a single time. The chain is built from TRBV28 and TRBJ2-6, with D tentatively TRBD1 (6 bases). Trimming took off 6 bases at V and 2 bases at J, with 11 bases between the two ends. Germline CDR1 and CDR2: MDHEN and SYDVKM. The CDR3 totals 15 residues. CDR3 sequence reads: CASSQTGAGANVLTF. In nucleotides, the CDR3 is TGTGCCAGCAGCCAGACAGGAGCTGGGGCCAACGTCCTGACTTTC.

The genes are TRBV4-1 and TRBJ1-1; D may be TRBD1 (6 bases). The CDR3 runs to 13 residues. Looked up from germline, CDR1 is MGHRA and CDR2 is YSYEKL. V was shortened by 3 bases and J by 2 bases, with 7 bases between the two germline ends. CDR3 nucleotide sequence: TGCGCCAGCAGCCACAGGGGAAACACTGAAGCTTTCTTT. Encoded protein: CASSHRGNTEAFF.

The chain carries TRBV30 and TRBJ1-2; 8 bases agree with TRBD1. CDR1 is GTSNPN, CDR2 SVGIG, per germline (reference sequence). V lost 0 bases, J lost 4 bases, and 4 bases stayed unmatched. This CDR3 has 14 amino acids. The CDR3 DNA sequence: TGTGCCTGGAGTGTACAGGGGGGTCCCTATGGCTACACCTTC. This sequence encodes CAWSVQGGPYGYTF.

The chain uses TRBV7-3 and TRBJ2-7; possible D gene TRBD2, 6 bases. V gave up 3 bases and J gave up 4 bases, with 16 bases separating them. Germline values: CDR1 SGHTA, CDR2 FQGTGA. The CDR3 loop spans 15 amino acids. The CDR3: CASSLGTPQVYEQYF. DNA of the CDR3: TGTGCCAGCAGCTTGGGGACTCCCCAGGTGTACGAGCAGTACTTC.

The chain links TRBV5-1 to TRBJ2-7, with D perhaps TRBD2 (6 bases). Germline lookup yields CDR1 SGHRS and CDR2 YFSETQ. The V and J ends lost 6 bases and 5 bases respectively, with 21 bases between them. The CDR3 totals 15 residues. The CDR3 DNA reads as TGCGCCAGCACCTCGACGGGACTGGGGATCCACGAGCAGTACTTC. Protein sequence: CASTSTGLGIHEQYF.

The gene calls are TRBV5-1 and TRBJ2-2; TRBD2 agrees at 8 bases. The germline gives CDR1 SGHRS, CDR2 YFSETQ. The V segment lost 0 bases and the J segment 3 bases; nucleotides outside the gene matches: 4. The CDR3 loop spans 16 amino acids. CDR3 protein: CASSLVERGHTGELFF. DNA for the CDR3: TGCGCCAGCAGCTTGGTCGAGCGGGGGCACACCGGGGAGCTGTTTTTT. Full variable domain (rest looked up from reference TRBV5-1 and TRBJ2-2): KAGVTQTPRYLIKTRGQQVTLSCSPISGHRSVSWYQQTPGQGLQFLFEYFSETQRNKGNFPGRFSGRQFSNSRSEMNVSTLELGDSALYLCASSLVERGHTGELFFGEGSRLTVL.

The CDR3 sequence is CASSLTGQGFVDTQYF. CDR3 nucleotides: TGTGCCAGCAGTTTAACAGGACAGGGATTTGTAGATACGCAGTATTTT. This sequence joins TRBV27 and TRBJ2-3, with TRBD1 matching 8 bases. J gave up 5 bases and V 2 bases, and 9 bases lay outside the gene matches. The CDR3 covers 16 residues. The germline V gene has CDR1 MNHEY and CDR2 SMNVEV (reference sequence).

The genes are TRBV15 and TRBJ1-2, with TRBD1 identical over 8 bases. Germline V lookup: CDR1 LNHNV, CDR2 YYDKDF (reference sequence). The CDR3 extends over 15 amino acids. Trimming cost V 0 bases and J 4 bases; bases outside gene matches: 4. The CDR3 nucleotides read TGTGCCACCAGCAGAGAAACAGGGGGGGCCTATGGCTACACCTTC. Amino acid sequence: CATSRETGGAYGYTF.

The chain joins TRBV29-1 to TRBJ1-1; TRBD1 matches 10 bases. V trimming: 8 bases; J trimming: 6 bases; junction bases outside the gene matches: 12. This CDR3 spans 14 amino acids. Germline CDR1 is SQVTM and CDR2 is ANQGSEA. The chain's CDR3 is CSFLRDRGLPEAFF. In nucleotides, the CDR3 is TGCAGCTTCCTCCGGGACAGGGGTCTGCCTGAAGCTTTCTTT. The entire variable domain, with the rest obtained from reference TRBV29-1 and TRBJ1-1, is as follows: SAVISQKPSRDICQRGTSLTIQCQVDSQVTMMFWYRQQPGQSLTLIATANQGSEATYESGFVIDKFPISRPNLTFSTLTVSNMSPEDSSIYLCSFLRDRGLPEAFFGQGTRLTVV.

The V gene is TRBV28, the J gene TRBJ2-7; 7 bases are a match to TRBD1. Per germline, CDR1 MDHEN and CDR2 SYDVKM. The CDR3 contains 13 residues. The V segment lost 4 bases and the J segment 3 bases; nucleotides outside the gene matches: 3. CDR3 amino acids: CASSSGDSYEQYF. The CDR3 DNA is TGTGCCAGCAGTTCCGGGGACAGCTACGAGCAGTACTTC.

This clone was seen more than once but under ten times. The rearrangement links TRBV6-5 to TRBJ1-1; no clear D gene. The CDR3 length is 12 residues. CDR1 is MNHEY and CDR2 is SVGAGI in the germline V gene. V lost 7 bases, J lost 6 bases, and 12 bases lay in between. The CDR3 loop is CASTPDWAEAFF. Here the CDR3 DNA reads TGTGCCAGCACCCCGGACTGGGCTGAAGCTTTCTTT.

The J gene is TRBJ1-5, the V gene TRBV30; D possibly corresponds to TRBD1 (5 bases). Germline CDR1 reads GTSNPN; CDR2 reads SVGIG (reference sequence). Trimming cost V 2 bases and J 8 bases, with 16 bases left between them. The CDR3 loop spans 14 amino acids. CDR3 DNA: TGTGCCTGGAGTCTAGGGGCGGGAACGGAGCCCCAGCATTTT. Protein sequence: CAWSLGAGTEPQHF.

This chain connects TRBV27 to TRBJ1-6, with TRBD1 as a possible D gene (6 bases). Trimming left V 4 bases short and J 4 bases short, with 17 bases between. Germline V lookup: CDR1 MNHEY, CDR2 SMNVEV (reference sequence). This CDR3 spans 17 amino acids. The CDR3 region is CASSSRGQPLYNSPLHF. The DNA of the CDR3 is TGTGCCAGCAGTTCCAGGGGCCAACCCCTATATAATTCACCCCTCCACTTT.

This clone has a single count. V and J are TRBV6-5 and TRBJ2-3; 7 bases match TRBD1. With 3 bases clipped from V and 1 base from J, the junction kept 1 base outside the gene matches. Germline CDR1 and CDR2: MNHEY and SVGAGI. The CDR3 is 14 residues long. Written as DNA, the CDR3 is TGTGCCAGCAGTTATGACAGGGGCACAGATACGCAGTATTTT. Translating it yields CASSYDRGTDTQYF.

The rearrangement joins TRBV5-1 to TRBJ2-3; D is unresolved. The germline V and J ends were trimmed by 4 bases and 5 bases, with 14 bases remaining between them. The V gene's germline CDR1 is SGHRS and CDR2 YFSETQ. The CDR3 is made up of 14 amino acids. The CDR3 here is CASSPDRLGDTQYF. In nucleotides, the CDR3 is TGCGCCAGCAGCCCCGACCGACTTGGAGATACGCAGTATTTT. Complete variable domain (other parts from reference TRBV5-1 and TRBJ2-3): KAGVTQTPRYLIKTRGQQVTLSCSPISGHRSVSWYQQTPGQGLQFLFEYFSETQRNKGNFPGRFSGRQFSNSRSEMNVSTLELGDSALYLCASSPDRLGDTQYFGPGTRLTVL.

This chain links TRBV6-1 with TRBJ1-1; D is uncertain. Germline assignment: CDR1 MNHNS and CDR2 SASEGT. The V end was cut by 2 bases, the J end by 5 bases, with 15 bases between. The CDR3 covers 15 residues. The chain's CDR3 is CASSENRRARTEAFF. The CDR3 DNA reads as TGTGCCAGCAGTGAAAATAGGAGGGCGCGGACTGAAGCTTTCTTT.

This chain links TRBV15 with TRBJ2-3; weak D call: TRBD2 (7 bases). Germline V lookup: CDR1 LNHNV, CDR2 YYDKDF (reference sequence). Trimming left V 3 bases short and J 6 bases short, with 13 bases between. This CDR3 region has 14 residues. The CDR3 loop is CATSRAGAADTQYF. In DNA form, the CDR3 reads TGTGCCACCAGCAGGGCGGGGGCGGCGGATACGCAGTATTTT.

This rearrangement joins TRBV9 to TRBJ2-5, with D tentatively TRBD2 (6 bases). Trimming removed 3 bases at V and 5 bases at J, with 11 bases between. CDR1 is SGDLS, CDR2 YYNGEE, per germline. The CDR3 is made up of 13 amino acids. CDR3 DNA: TGTGCCAGCAGCGCTCAACGGGGGGAGACCCAGTACTTC. Amino acids: CASSAQRGETQYF.

V usage is TRBV6-5 and J usage is TRBJ2-7; D possibly corresponds to TRBD1 (6 bases). Germline assignment: CDR1 MNHEY and CDR2 SVGAGI. The CDR3 loop spans 15 amino acids. The germline V and J ends were trimmed by 4 bases and 6 bases, with 19 bases remaining between them. The CDR3 coding sequence is TGTGCCAGCAGTTCCACCGACAGGACGCCACGCGAGCAGTACTTC. This encodes CASSSTDRTPREQYF.

This rearrangement joins TRBV19 to TRBJ2-5, with a weak D call TRBD1 (5 bases). Trimming took 6 bases from V and 1 from J, leaving 15 bases between them. The CDR3 is 15 residues long. CDR1 LNHDA and CDR2 SQIVND come from the germline V gene (reference sequence). CDR3: CASRRQPNVQETQYF. CDR3 nucleotide sequence: TGTGCCAGTAGGAGACAGCCGAATGTCCAAGAGACCCAGTACTTC.